Shown below are 25 T cell receptor beta chains from a single sample sequenced in a study of T-cell reconstitution after alpha-beta-depleted transplantation in children. Using unique molecular identifiers, the investigators prepared the TCRbeta library. TCRdb used MiXCR to reprocess the PCR reads, holding one entry per CDR3 protein. The sample holds approximately 400,000 distinct CDR3 sequences, about a tenth seen once. The starting material was PBMCs from the stem cell graft donor, obtained from the stem cell graft. These receptors were obtained from a human donor who donated a stem cell graft to a child with acute myeloid leukemia.

This clonotype was detected a few times. This chain links TRBV9 with TRBJ1-1, with D tentatively TRBD1 (6 bases). The germline V gene encodes CDR1 SGDLS and CDR2 YYNGEE. CDR3 length: 17 residues. Between the trimmed V and J ends, which lost 1 base and 3 bases, there was a span of 19 bases. Here the CDR3 DNA reads TGTGCCAGCAGCGTATCCCTCCTGGGGGGGCAAGACACTGAAGCTTTCTTT. Its translation: CASSVSLLGGQDTEAFF. Looking up the rest from reference TRBV9 and TRBJ1-1 gives the full variable domain: DSGVTQTPKHLITATGQRVTLRCSPRSGDLSVYWYQQSLDQGLQFLIQYYNGEERAKGNILERFSAQQFPDLHSELNLSSLELGDSALYFCASSVSLLGGQDTEAFFGQGTRLTVV.

V and J are TRBV7-9 and TRBJ2-2; 8 bases match TRBD1. The V gene end was trimmed by 5 bases and the J gene end by 5 bases; junction bases not matched to a gene: 7. The CDR3 sequence is 15 residues long. The germline V gene has CDR1 SEHNR and CDR2 FQNEAQ (reference sequence). The CDR3 bases are TGTGCCAGCAGCGTCCGGACAGGGAGAACCGGGGAGCTGTTTTTT. It translates to CASSVRTGRTGELFF.

At least ten counts were recorded for this clonotype. The chain has TRBV7-2 and TRBJ2-7; D is perhaps TRBD2 (5 bases). The CDR3 contains 14 residues. The ends were cut back, 3 bases at V and 6 bases at J, with 15 bases in the middle. Germline V gene lookup returns CDR1 SGHTA and CDR2 FQGNSA. CDR3 amino acids: CASSLYGEMGEQYF. CDR3 nucleotides: TGTGCCAGCAGCTTGTACGGGGAAATGGGCGAGCAGTACTTC.

The chain links TRBV6-1 to TRBJ2-7; 7 bases are a match to TRBD1. Trimming cost V 4 bases and J 7 bases; bases outside gene matches: 7. There are 13 residues in the CDR3. Germline CDR1 is MNHNS and CDR2 is SASEGT. DNA of the CDR3: TGTGCCAGCAGTGCGGACAGGCCCGGGGAGCAGTACGTC. This encodes CASSADRPGEQYV.

This clonotype was recorded many times. The V call is TRBV6-1, the J call TRBJ2-2; 11 bases map to TRBD2. V dropped 2 bases and J dropped 4; count of bases not matched to a gene: 6. The CDR3 runs 17 residues. Germline V gene data show CDR1 as MNHNS and CDR2 as SASEGT. The CDR3 DNA reads as TGTGCCAGCAGTGAATGGGGGACTAGCGGACCCACCGGGGAGCTGTTTTTT. This sequence encodes CASSEWGTSGPTGELFF.

This clonotype occurred a few times. The V and J genes are TRBV5-5 and TRBJ1-1; no definite D call. V was cut by 4 bases and J by 4 bases, with 14 bases left in between. The CDR3 contains 14 residues. Germline CDR1 is SGHKS and CDR2 is YYEKEE (reference sequence). CDR3 protein: CASSPDTWGTEAFF. In nucleotides, the CDR3 is TGTGCCAGCAGCCCTGACACCTGGGGCACTGAAGCTTTCTTT.

The chain recombines TRBV21-1 with TRBJ1-2; the table's D call of TRBD1 was not tested on the DNA. TRBV21-1 is designated a pseudogene. CDR3 length equals 16 residues. DNA of the CDR3: TGTGCCAGCAGCAAAGATGGCGGGGCAGGGGTCTATGGCTACACCTTC. Translation gives CASSKDGGAGVYGYTF.

The rearrangement uses TRBV29-1 and TRBJ2-3, with D perhaps being TRBD1 or TRBD2 (5 bases each). CDR1 is SQVTM and CDR2 is ANQGSEA in the germline V gene. Trimming shortened V by 3 bases and J by 2 bases, and 9 bases separated the two germline ends. This CDR3 is 13 amino acids long. In DNA form, the CDR3 reads TGCAGCGTTGAGGGACGGATCACAGATACGCAGTATTTT. This encodes CSVEGRITDTQYF.

V usage is TRBV5-5 and J usage is TRBJ2-5; tentatively, D is TRBD2 (6 bases). Germline CDR1 reads SGHKS; CDR2 reads YYEKEE (reference sequence). Trimming left V 5 bases short and J 1 base short, with 12 bases between. The CDR3 extends over 14 amino acids. The CDR3: CASRRRDSQETQYF. In DNA, the CDR3 is TGTGCCAGCAGGAGACGGGACTCCCAAGAGACCCAGTACTTC.

At least ten counts were recorded for this clonotype. The rearrangement links TRBV3-1 to TRBJ1-3, with D hard to call. CDR3 length: 13 residues. V lost 3 bases and J 2 bases, leaving 5 bases between the germline ends. Germline-derived CDR1 and CDR2 are LGHDT and YNNKEL (reference sequence). CDR3 sequence: CASSQPAGNTIYF. CDR3 coding DNA: TGTGCCAGCAGCCAGCCGGCTGGAAACACCATATATTTT.

This clonotype has just a few counts. The chain employs TRBV6-4 and TRBJ2-3, with 10 bases matching TRBD2. There are 15 residues in the CDR3. The V and J ends lost 2 bases and 3 bases, in that order; junction bases with no gene match: 2. Germline V lookup: CDR1 MRHNA, CDR2 SNTAGT. In DNA form, the CDR3 reads TGTGCCAGCAGTGACCGAGCGGGAGGGACAGATACGCAGTATTTT. This sequence encodes CASSDRAGGTDTQYF.

The chain links TRBV29-1 to TRBJ2-7, with 9 bases matching TRBD1. CDR1 and CDR2 (germline): SQVTM, ANQGSEA. The CDR3 is 13 residues long. The V segment lost 4 bases and the J segment 2 bases; nucleotides outside the gene matches: 3. CDR3 sequence: CSVGGTGPYEQYF. In DNA form, the CDR3 reads TGCAGCGTTGGAGGGACAGGGCCCTACGAGCAGTACTTC.

This clonotype was counted a few times. The genes are TRBV4-3 and TRBJ2-3; 9 positions agree with TRBD2. Trimming took 1 base from V and 4 from J; bases not matched to a gene: 6. The CDR3 runs 16 residues. The germline gives CDR1 LGHNA, CDR2 YSLEER. This CDR3 reads CASSQVGGRGADTQYF. CDR3 DNA: TGCGCCAGCAGCCAAGTCGGCGGGAGGGGGGCAGATACGCAGTATTTT.

This clonotype was observed a handful of times. The chain combines TRBV27 with TRBJ1-3; 7 bases are shared with TRBD1. The J segment lost 3 bases and the V segment lost 5 bases, leaving 4 bases of the junction unmatched. Germline V gene lookup returns CDR1 MNHEY and CDR2 SMNVEV (reference sequence). The CDR3 has 14 amino acids. The CDR3 sequence is CASSATGIGNTIYF. CDR3 in DNA: TGTGCCAGCAGTGCGACAGGGATTGGAAACACCATATATTTT.

J is TRBJ2-7 and V is TRBV27, with TRBD2 matching over 14 bases. Per germline, CDR1 MNHEY and CDR2 SMNVEV (reference sequence). The ends lost 6 bases at V and 5 bases at J; junction bases unmatched: 3. The CDR3 has 14 amino acids. CDR3 loop: CASSGTSGSHEQYF. The CDR3 DNA follows: TGTGCCAGCAGCGGGACTAGCGGGAGTCACGAGCAGTACTTC.

This clonotype has just a few counts. The J gene is TRBJ2-2, the V gene TRBV2, with D perhaps TRBD2 (5 bases). The CDR3 covers 12 residues. Trimming left V 6 bases short and J 6 bases short, with 8 bases between. From germline, CDR1 is SNHLY and CDR2 FYNNEI. The CDR3 reads CASSWTPGELFF. In nucleotides, the CDR3 is TGTGCCAGCAGCTGGACTCCCGGGGAGCTGTTTTTT.

This clonotype was picked up a small number of times. The chain couples TRBV11-1 to TRBJ1-1; D not certain. Trimming removed 6 bases from V and 0 bases from J, with 11 bases in between. The CDR3 is 14 amino acids. CDR1 and CDR2 (germline): SGHAT, FQDESV (reference sequence). CDR3 sequence reads: CASRRTELNTEAFF. The CDR3 DNA reads TGTGCCAGCAGACGTACAGAGTTGAACACTGAAGCTTTCTTT.

This clonotype was seen more than once but under ten times. The chain couples TRBV7-9 to TRBJ2-5, with 8 nucleotides matching TRBD2. V dropped 5 bases and J dropped 2; count of bases not matched to a gene: 1. CDR1 and CDR2 (germline): SEHNR, FQNEAQ (reference sequence). This CDR3 is built from 13 residues. The CDR3 loop is CASSPSGQETQYF. The CDR3 region has the DNA TGTGCCAGCAGCCCTAGCGGGCAAGAGACCCAGTACTTC.

J is TRBJ2-5 and V is TRBV20-1; 7 nucleotides line up with TRBD1. Germline trimming cut 3 bases from V and 7 bases from J; bases unmatched to any gene: 20. The germline V gene has CDR1 DFQATT and CDR2 SNEGSKA (reference sequence). This CDR3 has 17 residues. The CDR3 nucleotides read TGCAGTGCTAGCGGGACAGCGTCGCTAGCCCTTCCGGGGACCCAGTACTTC. It yields the protein CSASGTASLALPGTQYF.

This clonotype was detected ten times or more. The V gene is TRBV5-1, the J gene TRBJ2-5; no reliable D call. The CDR3 runs to 15 residues. The germline gives CDR1 SGHRS, CDR2 YFSETQ. V lost 3 bases and J lost 2, with 14 bases in between. The CDR3 protein is CASSSAFLEQETQYF. The CDR3 DNA reads as TGCGCCAGCAGCTCGGCGTTCCTAGAACAAGAGACCCAGTACTTC.

The genes are TRBV27 and TRBJ2-7; D perhaps matches TRBD2 (6 bases). This CDR3 region has 16 residues. The germline CDR1 and CDR2 sequences are MNHEY and SMNVEV (reference sequence). Trimming pared 6 bases from V and 6 bases from J, leaving 24 bases between. CDR3: CASRVAAGWAASEQYV. The CDR3 DNA is TGTGCCAGCAGAGTAGCGGCAGGGTGGGCCGCGTCCGAGCAGTACGTC.

CDR3 residues: CSAREGGLAHEQFF. The CDR3 DNA sequence: TGCAGTGCTAGAGAGGGGGGACTAGCCCATGAGCAGTTCTTC. The chain uses TRBV20-1 and TRBJ2-1; 9 bases map to TRBD2. The ends lost 0 bases at V and 8 bases at J; junction bases unmatched: 5. The CDR3 sequence is 14 residues long. CDR1 DFQATT and CDR2 SNEGSKA come from the germline V gene (reference sequence).

The sample holds a few counts of this clonotype. This chain joins TRBV12-3 or TRBV12-4 and TRBJ2-1; D is undetermined. Trimming removed 3 bases at V and 5 bases at J, with 8 bases between. This CDR3 is 13 amino acids long. The CDR3 protein is CASSFGPHNEQFF. The CDR3 DNA follows: TGTGCCAGCAGTTTTGGCCCCCACAATGAGCAGTTCTTC.

The chain couples TRBV6-5 to TRBJ2-5; the D is unclear. The germline V gene has CDR1 MNHEY and CDR2 SVGAGI. V lost 4 bases to trimming and J lost 2 bases, with 11 bases between them. The CDR3 totals 14 residues. DNA for the CDR3: TGTGCCAGCAGTTCTACAGAACTTCAAGAGACCCAGTACTTC. Encoded protein: CASSSTELQETQYF.

The sample holds a few counts of this clonotype. This chain uses TRBV6-5 with TRBJ2-1, with 15 nucleotides matching TRBD2. V dropped 5 bases and J dropped 13; count of bases not matched to a gene: 12. Per germline, CDR1 MNHEY and CDR2 SVGAGI. The CDR3 is made up of 16 amino acids. The CDR3 protein is CASSHMGLAGGDAQFF. In DNA form, the CDR3 reads TGTGCCAGCAGTCACATGGGACTAGCGGGGGGAGACGCACAGTTCTTC.